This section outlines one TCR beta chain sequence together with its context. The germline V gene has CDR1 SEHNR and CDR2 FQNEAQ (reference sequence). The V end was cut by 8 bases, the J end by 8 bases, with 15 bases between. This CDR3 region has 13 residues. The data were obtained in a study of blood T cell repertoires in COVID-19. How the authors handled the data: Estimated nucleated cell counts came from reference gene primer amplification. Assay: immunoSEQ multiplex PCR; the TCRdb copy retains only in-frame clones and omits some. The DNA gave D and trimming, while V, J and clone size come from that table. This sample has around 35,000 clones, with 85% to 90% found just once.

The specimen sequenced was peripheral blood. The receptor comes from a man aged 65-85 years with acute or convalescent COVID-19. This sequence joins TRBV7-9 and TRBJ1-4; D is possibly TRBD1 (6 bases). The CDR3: CASGLAGVEKLFF. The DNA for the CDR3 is TGTGCCAGCGGTTTGGCAGGGGTCGAAAAACTGTTTTTT.